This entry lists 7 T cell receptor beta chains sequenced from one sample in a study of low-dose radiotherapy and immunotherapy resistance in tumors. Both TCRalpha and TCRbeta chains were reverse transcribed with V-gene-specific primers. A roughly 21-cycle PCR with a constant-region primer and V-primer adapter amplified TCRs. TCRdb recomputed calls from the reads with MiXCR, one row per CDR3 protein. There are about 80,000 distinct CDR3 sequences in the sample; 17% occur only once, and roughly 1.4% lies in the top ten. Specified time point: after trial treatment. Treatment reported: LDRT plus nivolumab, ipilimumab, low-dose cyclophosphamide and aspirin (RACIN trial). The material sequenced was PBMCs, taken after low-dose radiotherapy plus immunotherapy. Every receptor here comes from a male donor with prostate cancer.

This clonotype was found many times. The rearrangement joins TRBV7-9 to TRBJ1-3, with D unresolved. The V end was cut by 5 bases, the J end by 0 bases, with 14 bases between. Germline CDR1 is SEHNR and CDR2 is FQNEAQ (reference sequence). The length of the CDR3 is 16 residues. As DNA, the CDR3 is TGTGCCAGCAGCCCCCCTGGGGTCTACTCTGGAAACACCATATATTTT. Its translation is CASSPPGVYSGNTIYF.

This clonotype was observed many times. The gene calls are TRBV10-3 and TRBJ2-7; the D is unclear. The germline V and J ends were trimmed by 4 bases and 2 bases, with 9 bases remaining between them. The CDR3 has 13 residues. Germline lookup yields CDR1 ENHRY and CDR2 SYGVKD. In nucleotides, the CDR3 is TGTGCCATCAGTGGGTCCGCAACCTACGAGCAGTACTTC. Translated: CAISGSATYEQYF.

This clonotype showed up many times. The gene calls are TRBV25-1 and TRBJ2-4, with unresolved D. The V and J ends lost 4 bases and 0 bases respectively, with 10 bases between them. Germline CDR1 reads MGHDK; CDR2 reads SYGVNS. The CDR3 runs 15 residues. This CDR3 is CASSVPLGAKNIQYF. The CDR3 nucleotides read TGTGCCAGCAGTGTCCCTTTGGGAGCCAAAAACATTCAGTACTTC.

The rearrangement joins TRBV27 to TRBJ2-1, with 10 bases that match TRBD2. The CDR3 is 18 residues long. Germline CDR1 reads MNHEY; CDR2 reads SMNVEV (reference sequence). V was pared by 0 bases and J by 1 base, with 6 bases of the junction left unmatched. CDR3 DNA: TGTGCCAGCAGTTTATCGGTTCTAGCGGGAGTATCCTACAATGAGCAGTTCTTC. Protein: CASSLSVLAGVSYNEQFF.

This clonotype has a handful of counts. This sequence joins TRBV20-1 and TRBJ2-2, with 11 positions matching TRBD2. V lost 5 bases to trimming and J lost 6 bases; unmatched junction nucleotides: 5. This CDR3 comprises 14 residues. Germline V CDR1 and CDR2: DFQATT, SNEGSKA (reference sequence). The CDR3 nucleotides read TGCAGTGCTTACACTAGCGGGAGCGCCGGGGAGCTGTTTTTT. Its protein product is CSAYTSGSAGELFF.

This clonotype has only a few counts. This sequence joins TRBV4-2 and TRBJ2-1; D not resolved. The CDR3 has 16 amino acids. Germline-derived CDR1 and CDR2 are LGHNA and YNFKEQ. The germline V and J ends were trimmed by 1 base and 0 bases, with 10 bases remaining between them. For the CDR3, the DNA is TGTGCCAGCAGCCAAGGAGGCATCGGCTCCTACAATGAGCAGTTCTTC. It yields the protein CASSQGGIGSYNEQFF.

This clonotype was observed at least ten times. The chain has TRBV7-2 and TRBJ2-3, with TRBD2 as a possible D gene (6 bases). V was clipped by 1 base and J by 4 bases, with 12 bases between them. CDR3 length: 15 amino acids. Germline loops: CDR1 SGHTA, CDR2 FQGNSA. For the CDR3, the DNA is TGTGCCAGCAGCTTAGATTGGAGGGCCGCAGATACGCAGTATTTT. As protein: CASSLDWRAADTQYF. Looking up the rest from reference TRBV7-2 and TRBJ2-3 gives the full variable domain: GAGVSQSPSNKVTEKGKDVELRCDPISGHTALYWYRQSLGQGLEFLIYFQGNSAPDKSGLPSDRFSAERTGGSVSTLTIQRTQQEDSAVYLCASSLDWRAADTQYFGPGTRLTVL.